This T cell receptor beta chain was captured by sequencing in a study of cytomegalovirus exposure and HLA in healthy donors. Study observations and caveats: What TCR beta sequences reportedly achieved was accurate prediction of HLA-A and HLA-B alleles in most subjects. Researchers reported that three CMV-associated chains were confirmed in vitro as CMV antigen-specific. HLA restriction was apparent for most CMV-associated TCR beta chains in a later analysis. Researchers had no immune exposure information except CMV serostatus available.

As concerns this clone: Its antigen is unknown.

From germline, CDR1 is LGHNA and CDR2 YNFKEQ. The CDR3 covers 15 residues. The ends lost 0 bases at V and 2 bases at J; junction bases unmatched: 4. Researchers ran the PCR with 60 Vbeta and 13 Jbeta primers. This table comes from immunoSEQ multiplex PCR, and its TCRdb copy is limited to in-frame clones, with some not included. Altogether under 150,000 clones are present, about three fifths being singletons, with the ten largest covering roughly 10%. The source material was PBMCs. This clonotype was sampled from a middle-aged man in good health and CMV-seropositive. The rearrangement links TRBV4-2 to TRBJ2-7; 7 bases map to TRBD2. The CDR3 region is CASSQELLATYEQYF. In DNA form, the CDR3 reads TGTGCCAGCAGCCAAGAGTTACTAGCGACCTACGAGCAGTACTTC.